Listed below are T cell receptor beta chains from one sample, sequenced in a study of blood T cell repertoires in COVID-19. Data came from immunoSEQ multiplex PCR; TCRdb stores just in-frame clones and leaves some out. The repertoire holds over 85,000 clones, with 85% to 90% as singletons. The sequenced sample was peripheral blood. The source of these receptors is a woman aged 45 to 65 with acute or convalescent COVID-19. Both conserved end residues are part of each CDR3. D genes are given only for firm matches. Clone size appears in some rows only: once, few, many, or a class for an expanded clone.

clone size,J gene,D gene,V gene,CDR3 protein,CDR3 DNA
NA,TRBJ2-5,NA,TRBV7-2,CASSLSHQETQYF,TGTGCCAGCAGCTTATCTCACCAAGAGACCCAGTACTTC
NA,TRBJ2-1,TRBD2,TRBV11-2,CASSPSLLAGVYNEQFF,TGTGCCAGCAGCCCGTCGCTCCTAGCGGGAGTTTACAATGAGCAGTTCTTC
NA,TRBJ1-2,NA,TRBV30,CAWSVQGIYGYTF,TGTGCCTGGAGTGTCCAGGGGATCTATGGCTACACCTTC
NA,TRBJ2-1,TRBD2,TRBV11-2,CASSFLAGNNEQFF,TGTGCCAGCAGCTTTCTAGCGGGAAATAATGAGCAGTTCTTC
NA,TRBJ1-5,TRBD1,TRBV9,CASSPGTGANQPQHF,TGTGCCAGCAGCCCCGGGACAGGGGCGAATCAGCCCCAGCATTTT
NA,TRBJ1-1,TRBD1,TRBV6-5,CAGKTGLNTEAFF,TGTGCCGGTAAGACAGGGCTGAACACTGAAGCTTTCTTT
NA,TRBJ2-1,TRBD2,TRBV4-2,CASSQASGQNEQFF,TGTGCCAGCAGCCAGGCTAGCGGTCAGAATGAGCAGTTCTTC
NA,TRBJ1-1,NA,TRBV12-3/TRBV12-4,CASSLGGNTEAFF,TGTGCCAGCAGTTTGGGGGGGAACACTGAAGCTTTCTTT
NA,TRBJ2-5,NA,TRBV24-1,CATSAVRGGAETQYF,TGTGCCACCAGTGCCGTTAGGGGGGGTGCGGAGACCCAGTACTTC
once,TRBJ2-7,NA,TRBV19,CASSTRGYEQYF,TGTGCCAGTAGTACCAGAGGGTACGAGCAGTACTTC
NA,TRBJ2-4,NA,TRBV4-1,CASSQDERLALAKNIQYF,TGCGCCAGCAGCCAAGATGAGCGGCTAGCTCTGGCCAAAAACATTCAGTACTTC
NA,TRBJ1-3,NA,TRBV4-1,CASSVGSGNTIYF,TGCGCCAGCAGCGTCGGCTCTGGAAACACCATATATTTT
once,TRBJ1-2,TRBD1,TRBV24-1,CATSDPRDRGNGYTF,TGTGCCACCAGTGACCCACGGGACAGGGGCAATGGCTACACCTTC
NA,TRBJ2-1,TRBD1,TRBV24-1,CATSDFSGQGMDEQFF,TGTGCCACCAGTGATTTCTCTGGACAGGGGATGGATGAGCAGTTCTTC
NA,TRBJ2-3,NA,TRBV14,CASSQLAPFSTDTQYF,TGTGCCAGCAGCCAGCTGGCCCCTTTTAGCACAGATACGCAGTATTTT
NA,TRBJ2-5,NA,TRBV24-1,CATSDWGVVDQETQYF,TGTGCCACCAGTGATTGGGGGGTTGTGGACCAAGAGACCCAGTACTTC
NA,TRBJ2-6,NA,TRBV5-6,CASSPDSANSGANVLTF,TGTGCCAGCAGCCCAGACAGCGCCAACTCTGGGGCCAACGTCCTGACTTTC
NA,TRBJ1-5,TRBD1,TRBV28,CASSLQGRNQPQHF,TGTGCCAGCAGCCTACAGGGGCGGAATCAGCCCCAGCATTTT
NA,TRBJ2-3,TRBD1,TRBV27,CASTETGNTDTQYF,TGTGCCAGCACCGAGACAGGGAACACAGATACGCAGTATTTT
NA,TRBJ1-1,NA,TRBV12-3/TRBV12-4,CASSLGGSTEAFF,TGTGCCAGCAGTTTAGGTGGCAGCACTGAAGCTTTCTTT
NA,TRBJ2-7,TRBD1,TRBV29-1,CGGQGAYEQYF,TGCGGCGGACAGGGAGCATACGAGCAGTACTTC
NA,TRBJ1-5,TRBD1,TRBV7-2,CASSESDRGGQPQHF,TGTGCCAGCAGCGAAAGCGACAGGGGAGGACAGCCCCAGCATTTT
NA,TRBJ2-7,NA,TRBV5-1,CASSLAGSQPPYEQYF,TGCGCCAGCAGCTTGGCGGGGTCCCAACCCCCCTACGAGCAGTACTTC
NA,TRBJ1-1,NA,TRBV5-1,CASSYGQLNTEAFF,TGCGCCAGCAGCTATGGACAGTTGAACACTGAAGCTTTCTTT
NA,TRBJ2-1,NA,TRBV5-1,CASSPPVVSGNEQFF,TGCGCCAGCAGCCCTCCGGTTGTTTCTGGCAATGAGCAGTTCTTC
NA,TRBJ2-3,TRBD2,TRBV10-3,CAINSGRITDTQYF,TGTGCCATCAATTCCGGGAGGATCACAGATACGCAGTATTTT
NA,TRBJ1-1,TRBD1,TRBV2,CASSEHRTGGEAFF,TGTGCCAGCAGTGAACATCGGACAGGGGGTGAAGCTTTCTTT
NA,TRBJ2-1,NA,TRBV28,CASAGTPSYNEQFF,TGTGCCAGTGCCGGGACACCCTCCTACAATGAGCAGTTCTTC
NA,TRBJ2-7,NA,TRBV13,CASSLPGVGEQYF,TGTGCCAGCAGCTTACCCGGGGTCGGCGAGCAGTACTTC
NA,TRBJ1-5,NA,TRBV23-1,CASSPYQGPRTTQSNQPQHF,TGCGCCAGCAGTCCCTACCAAGGGCCCCGGACAACTCAGAGCAATCAGCCCCAGCATTTT
NA,TRBJ1-2,NA,TRBV5-1,CASSLERQNYGYTF,TGCGCCAGCAGCTTGGAGCGGCAGAACTATGGCTACACCTTC
NA,TRBJ2-3,NA,TRBV6-4,CASSDSGLEGPDTQYF,TGTGCCAGCAGTGACTCGGGGCTAGAAGGCCCAGATACGCAGTATTTT
NA,TRBJ2-1,NA,TRBV7-6,CASSYQAPAFEQFF,TGTGCCAGCAGCTACCAGGCCCCAGCTTTCGAGCAGTTCTTC
NA,TRBJ1-1,TRBD1,TRBV15,CATSFGGFDREEAEAFF,TGTGCCACCAGCTTTGGGGGTTTCGACAGGGAGGAGGCTGAAGCTTTCTTT
once,TRBJ2-7,NA,TRBV12-3/TRBV12-4,CASSSDRSYEQYF,TGTGCCAGCAGCTCCGACAGGTCCTACGAGCAGTACTTC
NA,TRBJ2-1,TRBD2,TRBV27,CASSDSSAGGPRGEQFF,TGTGCCAGCTCCGACTCCTCGGCGGGAGGGCCAAGGGGTGAGCAGTTCTTC
NA,TRBJ1-5,TRBD1,TRBV18,CASSSGQPNQPQHF,TGTGCCAGCTCATCGGGACAGCCCAATCAGCCCCAGCATTTT
NA,TRBJ1-4,TRBD1,TRBV18,CASSPLGQASATNEKLFF,TGTGCCAGCTCACCTCTGGGACAGGCCTCTGCAACTAATGAAAAACTGTTTTTT
NA,TRBJ2-7,TRBD1,TRBV27,CASRPGQGAVYEQYF,TGTGCCAGCAGACCCGGACAGGGGGCCGTATACGAGCAGTACTTC
NA,TRBJ1-2,NA,TRBV27,CASSLFLSDSYGYTF,TGTGCCAGCAGTTTATTCTTGTCGGACAGCTATGGCTACACCTTC
NA,TRBJ1-1,NA,TRBV2,CASSEDREMYATEAFF,TGTGCCAGCAGTGAAGACAGGGAAATGTATGCGACTGAAGCTTTCTTT
NA,TRBJ2-7,TRBD1,TRBV11-2,CASSPGQGSSYEQYF,TGTGCCAGCAGCCCGGGACAGGGGAGCTCCTACGAGCAGTACTTC
NA,TRBJ1-1,NA,TRBV19,CASSIFAGNTEAFF,TGTGCCAGTAGTATATTTGCGGGGAACACTGAAGCTTTCTTT
NA,TRBJ2-4,TRBD2,TRBV2,CASRVIAGASIQYF,TGTGCCAGCAGGGTTATAGCGGGAGCAAGCATTCAGTACTTC
once,TRBJ2-7,NA,TRBV5-1,CASSLLVSGEQYF,TGCGCCAGCAGCTTGTTGGTGAGCGGCGAGCAGTACTTC
once,TRBJ2-1,TRBD2,TRBV4-1,CASSQDRTSGSFHEQFF,TGCGCCAGCAGCCAAGATCGGACCAGCGGGAGTTTCCATGAGCAGTTCTTC
NA,TRBJ2-5,TRBD1,TRBV19,CASSGRDRGEETQYF,TGTGCCAGTTCGGGCCGGGACAGGGGTGAAGAGACCCAGTACTTC
NA,TRBJ1-5,NA,TRBV19,CASSMTEDQPQHF,TGTGCCAGTAGTATGACAGAAGATCAGCCCCAGCATTTT
NA,TRBJ2-1,NA,TRBV7-6,CASSRDFTRNEQFF,TGTGCCAGCAGCCGGGACTTTACGCGTAATGAGCAGTTCTTC
NA,TRBJ2-5,TRBD2,TRBV10-2,CANLLAGVGETQYF,TGCGCCAACTTACTAGCGGGAGTGGGAGAGACCCAGTACTTC
NA,TRBJ2-1,TRBD2,TRBV2,CASRKRLAGERDEQFF,TGTGCCAGCAGGAAAAGACTAGCGGGAGAAAGGGATGAGCAGTTCTTC
few,TRBJ2-2,NA,TRBV7-2,CASSLASKRATGELFF,TGTGCCAGCAGCTTAGCGTCTAAGCGCGCTACCGGGGAGCTGTTTTTT